This TCR beta chain is drawn from a study of blood T cell repertoires in COVID-19. Background on the study: Specimens from acute and convalescent COVID-19 originated in the United States, Italy and Spain. PBMCs, B-cell-depleted T cells, or T cells provided the cDNA or gDNA that made up the material.

Ten or more counts support this clone. Authors' analysis steps: Amplified reference gene primers provided the basis for estimating nucleated cell counts. The protocol was immunoSEQ multiplex PCR, while the TCRdb copy is restricted to in-frame clones and leaves out a portion. Clonal size and the V and J genes are those of that table, whereas D and trimming came from the DNA. The sample lists 64,000 or so clones; 75% to 85% were seen once. This CDR3 is built from 13 residues. The germline CDR1 and CDR2 sequences are SEHNR and FQNEAQ (reference sequence). Trimming took off 0 bases at V and 6 bases at J, with 5 bases between the two ends.

The receptor was derived from a human donor in a cohort sampled during active COVID-19. The chain links TRBV7-9 to TRBJ1-4; D unclear. Sequenced: peripheral blood. CDR3 loop: CASSLAPDEKLFF. Written as DNA, the CDR3 is TGTGCCAGCAGCTTAGCCCCGGATGAAAAACTGTTTTTT.